This note documents a single T cell receptor beta chain sequence. No antigen is known for it. Germline assignment: CDR1 MGHRA and CDR2 YSYEKL. This CDR3 region has 16 residues. Trimming removed 0 bases from V and 2 bases from J, with 10 bases in between. This entry comes from a study of cytomegalovirus exposure and HLA in healthy donors. Study details: It was reported in a later analysis that the 95 to 150 validation repertoires used the same platform as the roughly 670 first-cohort repertoires.

This table comes from immunoSEQ multiplex PCR, and its TCRdb copy is limited to in-frame clones, with some not included. The sample includes 250,000 to 350,000 clones, around 90% of them seen just once. Among the 90 to 150 subjects of the validation cohort, separate from the roughly 670-subject first cohort, were the donors. Study-level findings and limits: The classifier, whose performance was assessed in both the original and validation cohorts, reportedly diagnosed cytomegalovirus status with high specificity and sensitivity. Most sequenced TCRs were rare (though some public TCRs occurred in many donors).

This TCR derives from a woman in her twenties or thirties in good health and CMV-seropositive. V gene TRBV4-1 combines with J gene TRBJ2-2; D perhaps matches TRBD2 (6 bases). The sample comprised PBMCs. The CDR3: CASSQESGGNTGELFF. The CDR3 DNA follows: TGCGCCAGCAGCCAAGAATCCGGGGGAAACACCGGGGAGCTGTTTTTT.